This T cell receptor beta chain derives from a study of control samples from healthy donors and cancer patients. Trimming left V 0 bases short and J 2 bases short, with 8 bases between. CDR3 length: 15 amino acids. Germline CDR1 is LGHDT and CDR2 is YNNKEL (reference sequence). Repertoires were generated with immunoSEQ multiplex PCR, while TCRdb's copy carries only in-frame clones and drops some. The sample lists fewer than 90,000 clones, around nine tenths occurring once. The genes are TRBV3-1 (or the pseudogene TRBV3-2) and TRBJ1-3; D is ambiguous. The receptor's source is a woman between 45 and 60 years old in good health. The material sequenced was blood. The CDR3 bases are TGTGCCAGCAGCCAAGACGGGTACCCTGGAAACACCATATATTTT. Its protein product is CASSQDGYPGNTIYF.